The sequence of this T cell receptor beta chain was determined in a study of human T cells and chemical hapten exposure. General study points: TCRs at a frequency above 1 in 1000 stayed unchanged with DPC sensitization.

TCRdb independently ran MiXCR on the RACE reads; one entry per CDR3 protein. The table lists 35,000 to 45,000 distinct CDR3 sequences, around 12% of them singletons. The CDR3 is 13 residues long. The ends were cut back, 6 bases at V and 3 bases at J, with 11 bases in the middle. Germline lookup yields CDR1 MNHNY and CDR2 SVGAGI (reference sequence). The time point here: pre-sensitization, week 0. The treatment was: therapeutic diphenylcyclopropenone sensitization with weekly scalp DPC. This clonotype was seen repeatedly, ten times or more. Its specificity is not known. V gene TRBV6-6 combines with J gene TRBJ2-5; tentatively, D is TRBD2 (5 bases). The sample here was whole blood, taken in connection with sensitization to the hapten diphenylcyclopropenone (DPC). The receptor was derived from a woman in her 30s with alopecia areata. Some clones in this sample may be carry-over from other donors' samples. The CDR3 region has the DNA TGTGCCAGCAGGGAATCCGGGAAAGAGACCCAGTACTTC. Translated, it gives CASRESGKETQYF.